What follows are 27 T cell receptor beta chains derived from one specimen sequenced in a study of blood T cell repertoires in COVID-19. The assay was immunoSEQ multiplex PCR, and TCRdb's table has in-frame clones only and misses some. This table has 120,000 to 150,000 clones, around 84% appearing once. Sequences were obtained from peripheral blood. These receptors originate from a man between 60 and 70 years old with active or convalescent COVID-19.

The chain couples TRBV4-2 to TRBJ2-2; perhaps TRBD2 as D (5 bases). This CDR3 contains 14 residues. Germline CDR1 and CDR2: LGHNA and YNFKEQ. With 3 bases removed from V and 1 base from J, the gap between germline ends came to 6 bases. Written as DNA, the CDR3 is TGTGCCAGCAGCCAGGCGGGGAACACCGGGGAGCTGTTTTTT. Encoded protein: CASSQAGNTGELFF.

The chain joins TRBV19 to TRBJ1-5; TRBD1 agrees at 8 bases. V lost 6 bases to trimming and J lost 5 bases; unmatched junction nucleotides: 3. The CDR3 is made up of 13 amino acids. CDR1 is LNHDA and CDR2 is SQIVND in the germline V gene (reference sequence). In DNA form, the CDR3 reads TGTGCCAGTAGCACAGGGGGGGATCAGCCCCAGCATTTT. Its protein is CASSTGGDQPQHF.

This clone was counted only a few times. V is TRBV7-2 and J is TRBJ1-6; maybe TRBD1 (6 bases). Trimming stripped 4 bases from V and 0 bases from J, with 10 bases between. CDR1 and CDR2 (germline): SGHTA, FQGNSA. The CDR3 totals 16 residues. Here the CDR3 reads CASSSRTVSYNSPLHF. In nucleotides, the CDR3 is TGTGCCAGCAGCTCCCGGACAGTCTCCTATAATTCACCCCTCCACTTT.

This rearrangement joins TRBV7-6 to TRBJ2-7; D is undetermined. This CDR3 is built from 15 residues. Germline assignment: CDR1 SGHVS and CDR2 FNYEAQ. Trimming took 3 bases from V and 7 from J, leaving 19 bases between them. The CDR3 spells CASSFGIAGSLEQYF. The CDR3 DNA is TGTGCCAGCAGCTTTGGTATTGCAGGATCTTTGGAGCAGTACTTC.

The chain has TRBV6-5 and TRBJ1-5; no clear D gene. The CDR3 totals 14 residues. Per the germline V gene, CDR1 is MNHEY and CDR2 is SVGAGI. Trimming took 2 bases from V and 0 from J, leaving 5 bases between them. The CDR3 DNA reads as TGTGCCAGCAGTTACGGCAGTAGCAATCAGCCCCAGCATTTT. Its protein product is CASSYGSSNQPQHF.

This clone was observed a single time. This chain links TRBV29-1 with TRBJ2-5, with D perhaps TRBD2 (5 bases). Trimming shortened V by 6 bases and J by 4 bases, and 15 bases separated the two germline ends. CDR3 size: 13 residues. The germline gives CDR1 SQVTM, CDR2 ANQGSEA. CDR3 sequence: CSVRDGTRETQYF. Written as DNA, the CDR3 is TGCAGCGTCCGGGATGGCACCCGAGAGACCCAGTACTTC. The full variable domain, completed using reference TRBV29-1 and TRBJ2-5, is SAVISQKPSRDICQRGTSLTIQCQVDSQVTMMFWYRQQPGQSLTLIATANQGSEATYESGFVIDKFPISRPNLTFSTLTVSNMSPEDSSIYLCSVRDGTRETQYFGPGTRLLVL.

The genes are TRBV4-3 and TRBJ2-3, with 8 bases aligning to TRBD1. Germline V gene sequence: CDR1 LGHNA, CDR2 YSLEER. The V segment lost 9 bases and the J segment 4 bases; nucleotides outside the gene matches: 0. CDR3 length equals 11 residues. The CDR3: CARDRADTQYF. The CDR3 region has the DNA TGCGCCAGGGACAGGGCAGATACGCAGTATTTT.

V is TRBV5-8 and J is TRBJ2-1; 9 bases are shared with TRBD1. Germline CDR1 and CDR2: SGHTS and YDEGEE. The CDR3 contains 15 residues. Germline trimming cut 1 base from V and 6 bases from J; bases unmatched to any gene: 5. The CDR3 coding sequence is TGTGCCAGCAGCTTGCTGACAGGGGGTAGCAATGAGCAGTTCTTC. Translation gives CASSLLTGGSNEQFF.

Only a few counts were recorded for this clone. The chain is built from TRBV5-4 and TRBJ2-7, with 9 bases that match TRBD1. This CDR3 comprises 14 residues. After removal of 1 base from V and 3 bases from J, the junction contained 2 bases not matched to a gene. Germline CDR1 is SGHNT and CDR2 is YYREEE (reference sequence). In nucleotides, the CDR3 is TGTGCCAGCAGCTTGCAGGGACAGGGCTACGAGCAGTACTTC. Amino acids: CASSLQGQGYEQYF.

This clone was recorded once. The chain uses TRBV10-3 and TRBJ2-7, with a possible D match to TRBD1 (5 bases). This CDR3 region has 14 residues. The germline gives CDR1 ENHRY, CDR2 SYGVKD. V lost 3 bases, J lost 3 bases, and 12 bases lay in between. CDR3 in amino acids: CAISDSRQGYEQYF. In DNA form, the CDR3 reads TGTGCCATCAGTGACTCTAGGCAGGGCTACGAGCAGTACTTC.

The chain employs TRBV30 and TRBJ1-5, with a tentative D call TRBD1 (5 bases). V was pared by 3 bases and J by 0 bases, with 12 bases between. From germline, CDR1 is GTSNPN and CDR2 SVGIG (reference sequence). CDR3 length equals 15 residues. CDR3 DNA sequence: TGTGCCTGGAGCGAAGGGGCTTATAGCAATCAGCCCCAGCATTTT. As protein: CAWSEGAYSNQPQHF.

In nucleotides, the CDR3 is TGTGCCAGCAGCCCCGGACTAGCGGGAAGCTCAGATACGCAGTATTTT. Its protein is CASSPGLAGSSDTQYF. The genes are TRBV11-3 and TRBJ2-3; 12 nucleotides align to TRBD2. The CDR3 consists of 16 residues. The junction had 7 bases not matched to a gene; V was cut back by 5 bases and J by 4 bases. The germline gives CDR1 SGHNT, CDR2 YENEEA.

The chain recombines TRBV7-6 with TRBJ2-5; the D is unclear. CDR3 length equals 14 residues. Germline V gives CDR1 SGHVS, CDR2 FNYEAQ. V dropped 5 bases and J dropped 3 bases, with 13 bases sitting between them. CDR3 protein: CASSPLTPEETQYF. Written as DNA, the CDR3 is TGTGCCAGCAGCCCCCTGACTCCTGAAGAGACCCAGTACTTC.

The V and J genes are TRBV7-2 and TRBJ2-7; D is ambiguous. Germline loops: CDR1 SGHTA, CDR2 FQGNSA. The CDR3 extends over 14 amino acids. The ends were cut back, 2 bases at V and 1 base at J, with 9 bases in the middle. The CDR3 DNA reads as TGTGCCAGCAGCTTAATATTAGAATCCTACGAGCAGTACTTC. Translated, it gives CASSLILESYEQYF.

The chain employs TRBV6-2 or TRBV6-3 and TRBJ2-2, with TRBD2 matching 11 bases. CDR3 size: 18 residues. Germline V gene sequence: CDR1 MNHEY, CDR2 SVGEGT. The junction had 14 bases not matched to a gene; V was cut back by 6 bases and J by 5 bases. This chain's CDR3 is CASSRTLAGGLGTGELFF. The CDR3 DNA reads TGTGCCAGCAGCCGGACGCTAGCGGGAGGCCTGGGGACCGGGGAGCTGTTTTTT.

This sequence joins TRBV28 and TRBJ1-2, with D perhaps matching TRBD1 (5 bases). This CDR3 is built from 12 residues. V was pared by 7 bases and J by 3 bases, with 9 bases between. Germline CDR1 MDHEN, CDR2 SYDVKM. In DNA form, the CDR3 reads TGTGCCAGCACCTGGGGGGACTATGGCTACACCTTC. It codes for CASTWGDYGYTF.

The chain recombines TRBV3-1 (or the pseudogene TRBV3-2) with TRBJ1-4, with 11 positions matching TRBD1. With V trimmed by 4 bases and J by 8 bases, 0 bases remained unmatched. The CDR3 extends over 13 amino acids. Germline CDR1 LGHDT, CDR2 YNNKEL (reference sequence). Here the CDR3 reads CASSRDRGEKLFF. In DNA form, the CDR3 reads TGTGCCAGCAGCCGGGACAGGGGGGAAAAACTGTTTTTT.

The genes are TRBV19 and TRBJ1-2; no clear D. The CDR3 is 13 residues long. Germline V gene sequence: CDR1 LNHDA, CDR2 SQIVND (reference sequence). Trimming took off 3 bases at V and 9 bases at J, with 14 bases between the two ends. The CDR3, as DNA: TGTGCCAGTAGTATGGAACTGGGGAGGCGCTACACCTTC. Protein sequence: CASSMELGRRYTF.

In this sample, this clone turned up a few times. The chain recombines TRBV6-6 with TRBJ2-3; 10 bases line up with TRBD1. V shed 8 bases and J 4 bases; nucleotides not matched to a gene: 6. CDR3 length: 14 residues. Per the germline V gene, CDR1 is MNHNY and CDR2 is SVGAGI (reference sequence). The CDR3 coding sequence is TGTGCCAGCGGGGGGGGACAGGGGCCAGATACGCAGTATTTT. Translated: CASGGGQGPDTQYF.

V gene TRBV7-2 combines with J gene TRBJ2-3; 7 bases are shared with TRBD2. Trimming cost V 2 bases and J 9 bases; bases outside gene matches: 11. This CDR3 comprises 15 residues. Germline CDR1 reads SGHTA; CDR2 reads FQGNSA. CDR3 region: CASSLTGLGIGTQYF. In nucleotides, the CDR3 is TGTGCCAGCAGCTTAACAGGACTAGGGATCGGCACGCAGTATTTT.

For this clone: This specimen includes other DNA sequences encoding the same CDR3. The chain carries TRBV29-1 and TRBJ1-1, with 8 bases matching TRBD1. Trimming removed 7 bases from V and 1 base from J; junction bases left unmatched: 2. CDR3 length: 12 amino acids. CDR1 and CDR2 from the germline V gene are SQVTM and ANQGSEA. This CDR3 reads CSAGQGNTEAFF. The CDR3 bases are TGCAGCGCCGGACAGGGGAACACTGAAGCTTTCTTT.

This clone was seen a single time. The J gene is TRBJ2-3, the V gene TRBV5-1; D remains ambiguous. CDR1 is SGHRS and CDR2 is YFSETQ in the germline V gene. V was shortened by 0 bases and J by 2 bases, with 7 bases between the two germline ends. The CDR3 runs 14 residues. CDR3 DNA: TGCGCCAGCAGCTTGGCACAGTACACAGATACGCAGTATTTT. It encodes CASSLAQYTDTQYF. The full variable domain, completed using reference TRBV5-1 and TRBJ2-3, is KAGVTQTPRYLIKTRGQQVTLSCSPISGHRSVSWYQQTPGQGLQFLFEYFSETQRNKGNFPGRFSGRQFSNSRSEMNVSTLELGDSALYLCASSLAQYTDTQYFGPGTRLTVL.

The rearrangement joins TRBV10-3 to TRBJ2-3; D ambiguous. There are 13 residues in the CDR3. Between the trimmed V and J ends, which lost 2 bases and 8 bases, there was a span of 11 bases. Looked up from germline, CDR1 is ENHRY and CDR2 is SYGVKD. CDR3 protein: CAISEAAEGTQYF. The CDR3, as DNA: TGTGCCATCAGTGAGGCTGCGGAAGGTACGCAGTATTTT.

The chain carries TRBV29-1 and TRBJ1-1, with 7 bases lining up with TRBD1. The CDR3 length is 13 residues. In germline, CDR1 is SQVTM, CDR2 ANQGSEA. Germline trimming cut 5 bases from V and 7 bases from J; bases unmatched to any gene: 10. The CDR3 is CSVRTYGTVEAFF. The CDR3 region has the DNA TGCAGCGTTCGAACGTACGGGACAGTTGAAGCTTTCTTT.

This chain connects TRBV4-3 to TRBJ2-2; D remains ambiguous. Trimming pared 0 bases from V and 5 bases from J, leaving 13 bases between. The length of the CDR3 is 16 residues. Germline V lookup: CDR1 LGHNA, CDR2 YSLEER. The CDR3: CASSQDRVTETGELFF. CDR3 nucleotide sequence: TGCGCCAGCAGCCAAGATCGCGTAACTGAGACCGGGGAGCTGTTTTTT.

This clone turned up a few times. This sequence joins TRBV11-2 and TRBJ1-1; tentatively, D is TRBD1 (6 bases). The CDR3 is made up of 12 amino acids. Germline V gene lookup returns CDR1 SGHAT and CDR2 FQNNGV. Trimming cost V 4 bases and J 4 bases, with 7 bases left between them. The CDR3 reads CASSWGPTEAFF. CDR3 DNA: TGTGCCAGCAGCTGGGGGCCCACTGAAGCTTTCTTT.

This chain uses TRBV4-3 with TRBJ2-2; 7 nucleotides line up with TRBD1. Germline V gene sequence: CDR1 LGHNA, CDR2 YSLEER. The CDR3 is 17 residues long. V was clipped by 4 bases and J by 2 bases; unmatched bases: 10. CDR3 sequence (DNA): TGCGCCAGCAGCCCTCGGGGCAGGGGGTTTAACACCGGGGAGCTGTTTTTT. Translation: CASSPRGRGFNTGELFF.